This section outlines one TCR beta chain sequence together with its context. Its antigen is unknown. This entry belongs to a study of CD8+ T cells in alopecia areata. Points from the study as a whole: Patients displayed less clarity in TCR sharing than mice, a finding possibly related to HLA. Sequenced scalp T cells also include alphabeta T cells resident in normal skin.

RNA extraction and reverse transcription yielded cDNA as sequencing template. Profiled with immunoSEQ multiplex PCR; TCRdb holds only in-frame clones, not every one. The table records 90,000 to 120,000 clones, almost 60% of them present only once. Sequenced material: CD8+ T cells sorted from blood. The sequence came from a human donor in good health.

The CDR3 coding sequence is TGTGCCAGCAGCGGAGTCTATGGCTACACCTTC. This gives the protein CASSGVYGYTF. The chain is built from TRBV9 and TRBJ1-2, with unresolved D. Trimming shortened V by 3 bases and J by 4 bases, and 4 bases separated the two germline ends. The CDR3 has 11 residues. CDR1 and CDR2 from the germline V gene are SGDLS and YYNGEE.